The 17 T cell receptor beta chains below all came from one sample that was sequenced in a study of T cells in Graves' hyperthyroidism and ophthalmopathy. TCR beta CDR3 region amplification was performed from RNA transcripts. TCR CDR3 underwent first-round RT-PCR with the HTBI primer set. One entry per CDR3 protein results from TCRdb running MiXCR on the multiplex PCR reads. The repertoire holds roughly 110,000 distinct CDR3 sequences, with 16% as singletons. The sequencing sample was made of blood. These receptors were collected from a woman in her fifties or sixties with Graves' hyperthyroidism.

This rearrangement joins TRBV30 to TRBJ1-1; D is unclear. CDR3 length equals 12 residues. Germline V gene sequence: CDR1 GTSNPN, CDR2 SVGIG (reference sequence). With 0 bases removed from V and 4 bases from J, the gap between germline ends came to 6 bases. Here the CDR3 DNA reads TGTGCCTGGAGTGTAGCGCGCACTGAAGCTTTCTTT. Its protein product is CAWSVARTEAFF.

This clonotype was recorded a few times. Written as DNA, the CDR3 is TGCGCCAGCAGCTTGGCATTATCGGGAGTCAAAGAGACCCAGTACTTC. The encoded protein is CASSLALSGVKETQYF. The rearrangement joins TRBV5-1 to TRBJ2-5; D is perhaps TRBD2 (6 bases). This CDR3 comprises 16 residues. CDR1 and CDR2 from the germline V gene are SGHRS and YFSETQ. Trimming cost V 0 bases and J 3 bases, with 15 bases left between them. Full variable domain (outside the CDR3, taken from reference TRBV5-1 and TRBJ2-5): KAGVTQTPRYLIKTRGQQVTLSCSPISGHRSVSWYQQTPGQGLQFLFEYFSETQRNKGNFPGRFSGRQFSNSRSEMNVSTLELGDSALYLCASSLALSGVKETQYFGPGTRLLVL.

This clonotype was detected ten times or more. This sequence joins TRBV15 and TRBJ1-1; possible D gene TRBD1, 5 bases. CDR3 size: 17 residues. Per germline, CDR1 LNHNV and CDR2 YYDKDF (reference sequence). V was shortened by 1 base and J by 4 bases, with 19 bases between the two germline ends. The CDR3 sequence: CATSRAWGSGGGTEAFF. CDR3 nucleotide sequence: TGTGCCACCAGCAGAGCATGGGGGTCTGGGGGAGGCACTGAAGCTTTCTTT.

This clonotype occurred many times. This chain joins TRBV27 and TRBJ1-1; D is possibly TRBD1 (5 bases). The CDR3 runs to 13 residues. Germline values: CDR1 MNHEY, CDR2 SMNVEV (reference sequence). V was cut by 4 bases and J by 7 bases, with 13 bases left in between. CDR3 bases: TGTGCCAGCAGTTCTAAAGGACACCTTGAAGCTTTCTTT. It encodes CASSSKGHLEAFF.

The rearrangement uses TRBV6-1 and TRBJ1-5; tentative D call: TRBD1 (5 bases). Germline V lookup: CDR1 MNHNS, CDR2 SASEGT. This CDR3 contains 16 residues. V lost 3 bases and J lost 2, with 14 bases in between. CDR3 amino acids: CASSELAGVGNQPQHF. CDR3 sequence (DNA): TGTGCCAGCAGTGAGCTAGCGGGGGTTGGCAATCAGCCCCAGCATTTT.

At least ten counts were recorded for this clonotype. This chain joins TRBV28 and TRBJ1-4, with D unresolved. Trimming removed 8 bases from V and 4 bases from J, with 17 bases in between. The CDR3 length is 15 residues. CDR1 is MDHEN, CDR2 SYDVKM, per germline. The CDR3 spells CASVRLGAGNEKLFF. CDR3 DNA sequence: TGTGCCAGCGTTAGGTTGGGCGCAGGTAATGAAAAACTGTTTTTT. The complete variable domain, with remaining parts taken from reference TRBV28 and TRBJ1-4, reads DVKVTQSSRYLVKRTGEKVFLECVQDMDHENMFWYRQDPGLGLRLIYFSYDVKMKEKGDIPEGYSVSREKKERFSLILESASTNQTSMYLCASVRLGAGNEKLFFGSGTQLSVL.

This clonotype was observed at least ten times. The V and J genes are TRBV19 and TRBJ2-3, with 7 bases aligning to TRBD2. CDR3 length: 16 residues. V was pared by 3 bases and J by 2 bases, with 8 bases of the junction left unmatched. CDR1 LNHDA and CDR2 SQIVND come from the germline V gene (reference sequence). The CDR3 is CASSISGGSFTDTQYF. The CDR3, as DNA: TGTGCCAGTAGTATTTCGGGCGGGAGTTTCACAGATACGCAGTATTTT. Full variable domain (missing parts from reference TRBV19 and TRBJ2-3): DGGITQSPKYLFRKEGQNVTLSCEQNLNHDAMYWYRQDPGQGLRLIYYSQIVNDFQKGDIAEGYSVSREKKESFPLTVTSAQKNPTAFYLCASSISGGSFTDTQYFGPGTRLTVL.

This clonotype was observed at least ten times. The V and J genes are TRBV15 and TRBJ2-2; 11 bases align to TRBD2. J was trimmed by 4 bases and V by 1 base; bases with no gene match: 5. The CDR3 loop spans 17 amino acids. Germline V gene sequence: CDR1 LNHNV, CDR2 YYDKDF (reference sequence). The CDR3 region has the DNA TGTGCCACCAGCAGAGGACCACTAGCGGGAGTCACCGGGGAGCTGTTTTTT. Protein sequence: CATSRGPLAGVTGELFF.

Many counts were recorded for this clonotype. This chain links TRBV3-1 with TRBJ2-7; D could derive from TRBD1 or TRBD2 (5 bases each). Deletions cut 1 base from V and 5 bases from J, with 15 bases between. Germline loops: CDR1 LGHDT, CDR2 YNNKEL (reference sequence). The CDR3 contains 15 residues. The CDR3: CASSQAGTKSHEQYF. The CDR3 nucleotides read TGTGCCAGCAGCCAAGCCGGGACGAAGAGCCACGAGCAGTACTTC.

This clonotype was seen ten or more times. The V and J genes are TRBV30 and TRBJ2-1; maybe TRBD2 (7 bases). Looked up from germline, CDR1 is GTSNPN and CDR2 is SVGIG (reference sequence). The CDR3 runs 15 residues. The germline V and J ends were trimmed by 5 bases and 9 bases, with 23 bases remaining between them. The CDR3 protein is CAWGNVGGTKSEQFF. For the CDR3, the DNA is TGTGCCTGGGGCAACGTCGGGGGGACAAAAAGTGAGCAGTTCTTC.

This clonotype was counted only a few times. The chain recombines TRBV11-2 with TRBJ2-3, with 11 bases that match TRBD2. CDR3 size: 17 residues. The germline V gene encodes CDR1 SGHAT and CDR2 FQNNGV. V was clipped by 1 base and J by 5 bases; unmatched bases: 8. The CDR3 nucleotides are TGTGCCAGCAGCTTAGCGCATACTAGCGGGAGCTTAGATACGCAGTATTTT. Translating gives CASSLAHTSGSLDTQYF.

The sample holds many counts of this clonotype. CDR3 in amino acids: CASSQDLRTGGNYGYTF. Here the CDR3 DNA reads TGTGCCAGCAGCCAAGATCTCCGGACAGGGGGTAACTATGGCTACACCTTC. The chain couples TRBV3-1 to TRBJ1-2, with 10 bases aligning to TRBD1. The CDR3 totals 17 residues. Per the germline V gene, CDR1 is LGHDT and CDR2 is YNNKEL (reference sequence). J lost 1 base, V lost 0 bases, and 5 bases had no gene match. The full variable domain, completed using reference TRBV3-1 and TRBJ1-2, is DTAVSQTPKYLVTQMGNDKSIKCEQNLGHDTMYWYKQDSKKFLKIMFSYNNKELIINETVPNRFSPKSPDKAHLNLHINSLELGDSAVYFCASSQDLRTGGNYGYTFGSGTRLTVV.

V gene TRBV28 combines with J gene TRBJ2-1; a possible D gene is TRBD2 (5 bases). V was trimmed by 4 bases and J by 9 bases, leaving 10 bases between them. The CDR3 totals 12 residues. Germline assignment: CDR1 MDHEN and CDR2 SYDVKM. The CDR3 nucleotides are TGTGCCAGCAGTTCCGAGGGTTTTGAGCAGTTCTTC. This sequence encodes CASSSEGFEQFF.

This clonotype was counted ten times or more. The chain employs TRBV2 and TRBJ2-5; 7 nucleotides agree with TRBD1. This CDR3 is built from 13 residues. Germline CDR1 reads SNHLY; CDR2 reads FYNNEI. V shed 10 bases, J shed 1 base, and the junction held 6 bases outside the gene matches. CDR3 sequence (DNA): TGTGCCAACAGCCGGGACAGCCAAGAGACCCAGTACTTC. Residues: CANSRDSQETQYF.

This clonotype was counted ten times or more. The chain recombines TRBV28 with TRBJ2-1, with 8 bases aligning to TRBD2. The J segment lost 0 bases and the V segment lost 3 bases, leaving 1 base of the junction unmatched. The CDR3 extends over 15 amino acids. Germline assignment: CDR1 MDHEN and CDR2 SYDVKM. The CDR3 nucleotides are TGTGCCAGCAGTTTCCGGGGGGGCTCCTACAATGAGCAGTTCTTC. Residues: CASSFRGGSYNEQFF.

There are many counts of this clonotype. In DNA, the CDR3 is TGTGCCAGCACCTTATCGGGGGATGCTTTCTTT. Translation gives CASTLSGDAFF. This chain joins TRBV2 and TRBJ1-1; D is possibly TRBD1 (5 bases). V lost 7 bases and J lost 11, with 14 bases in between. CDR1 is SNHLY and CDR2 is FYNNEI in the germline V gene. CDR3 length: 11 residues.

The table lists this clonotype with many counts. The chain couples TRBV29-1 to TRBJ2-1; a weak D match, TRBD1 (5 bases). V was pared by 2 bases and J by 5 bases, with 10 bases between. The CDR3 covers 13 residues. Germline V lookup: CDR1 SQVTM, CDR2 ANQGSEA. The DNA of the CDR3 is TGCAGCGTTGAACCGATGACAGACAATGAGCAGTTCTTC. Translating it yields CSVEPMTDNEQFF.